This T cell receptor beta chain was observed in a study of blood T cell repertoires in COVID-19. Unmatched junction bases numbered 13, after V lost 5 bases and J lost 4 bases. In germline, CDR1 is LNHDA, CDR2 SQIVND (reference sequence). This CDR3 comprises 18 residues. Original processing methods: Estimates of nucleated cell counts were drawn from the amplification of reference gene primers. Sequencing used immunoSEQ multiplex PCR; TCRdb keeps in-frame clones, though not all of them. V, J and clone size were drawn from that table, and D and trimming were deduced from the DNA. The sample holds around 100,000 clones, 65% to 90% seen once. This clone was seen a few times.

The chain links TRBV19 to TRBJ1-5; 11 bases agree with TRBD1. The source of this sequence is a man at least 80 years old with acute or convalescent COVID-19. The sample consisted of peripheral blood. CDR3 sequence reads: CASSYGTGGELGNQPQHF. The CDR3 coding sequence is TGTGCCAGTAGTTATGGGACAGGGGGAGAGCTGGGGAATCAGCCCCAGCATTTT. Complete variable domain (other parts from reference TRBV19 and TRBJ1-5): DGGITQSPKYLFRKEGQNVTLSCEQNLNHDAMYWYRQDPGQGLRLIYYSQIVNDFQKGDIAEGYSVSREKKESFPLTVTSAQKNPTAFYLCASSYGTGGELGNQPQHFGDGTRLSIL.